These 10 T cell receptor beta chains were all obtained from the same sample, sequenced in a study of siplizumab effects on memory and regulatory T cells. Data came from immunoSEQ multiplex PCR; TCRdb stores just in-frame clones and leaves some out. The sample yields 85,000 to 120,000 clones, 80% to 95% seen once. Sequencing was performed on CD4+ T cells sorted from blood. These receptors all stem from a human donor in good health.

The chain recombines TRBV5-4 with TRBJ2-1; 10 bases line up with TRBD2. This CDR3 is built from 16 residues. V shed 0 bases, J shed 7 bases, and the junction held 7 bases outside the gene matches. Per germline, CDR1 SGHNT and CDR2 YYREEE (reference sequence). The CDR3 is CASSLVLAGALNEQFF. The DNA of the CDR3 is TGTGCCAGCAGCTTGGTCCTAGCGGGAGCTCTGAATGAGCAGTTCTTC. Supplemented by reference TRBV5-4 and TRBJ2-1, the full variable domain reads ETGVTQSPTHLIKTRGQQVTLRCSSQSGHNTVSWYQQALGQGPQFIFQYYREEENGRGNFPPRFSGLQFPNYSSELNVNALELDDSALYLCASSLVLAGALNEQFFGPGTRLTVL.

J is TRBJ2-7 and V is TRBV7-2; 10 nucleotides match TRBD2. The CDR3 extends over 15 amino acids. Looked up from germline, CDR1 is SGHTA and CDR2 is FQGNSA. The V gene end was trimmed by 1 base and the J gene end by 4 bases; junction bases not matched to a gene: 4. CDR3 DNA sequence: TGTGCCAGCAGCTTAGAGGTACTAGCGGGGTACGAGCAGTACTTC. Translation: CASSLEVLAGYEQYF.

J is TRBJ1-2 and V is TRBV15; perhaps TRBD1 as D (5 bases). The V end lost 2 bases, the J end lost 4 bases, and 8 bases lay between the germline ends. The length of the CDR3 is 13 residues. The germline V gene encodes CDR1 LNHNV and CDR2 YYDKDF (reference sequence). Here the CDR3 reads CATSRSGGYGYTF. The DNA of the CDR3 is TGTGCCACCAGCAGATCTGGGGGCTATGGCTACACCTTC.

The chain recombines TRBV18 with TRBJ2-5, with 8 bases fitting TRBD1. Germline V gene data show CDR1 as KGHSH and CDR2 as LQKENI. The V segment lost 6 bases and the J segment 1 base; nucleotides outside the gene matches: 7. The length of the CDR3 is 15 residues. CDR3 sequence (DNA): TGTGCCAGCTCGCGGACAGGGCCGCCCCAAGAGACCCAGTACTTC. It yields the protein CASSRTGPPQETQYF.

The rearrangement joins TRBV28 to TRBJ1-5, with unresolved D. The CDR3 totals 15 residues. In germline, CDR1 is MDHEN, CDR2 SYDVKM. Trimming took 3 bases from V and 1 from J, leaving 10 bases between them. The CDR3 sequence is CASSLAGPSNQPQHF. DNA for the CDR3: TGTGCCAGCAGTTTGGCGGGCCCAAGCAATCAGCCCCAGCATTTT.

As regards this clone: Mismatch with germline at one junction end may stem from a read error. The chain carries TRBV19 and TRBJ2-1; no definite D call. Germline V gene data show CDR1 as LNHDA and CDR2 as SQIVND (reference sequence). The CDR3 loop spans 13 amino acids. The CDR3 is CASSLDRVDEQFF. Here the CDR3 DNA reads TGTGCCAGTAGTTTAGATAGGGTGGATGAGCAGTTCTTC.

The V and J genes are TRBV27 and TRBJ2-7, with TRBD1 matching over 11 bases. The V gene's germline CDR1 is MNHEY and CDR2 SMNVEV (reference sequence). CDR3 size: 15 residues. J was trimmed by 1 base and V by 3 bases; bases with no gene match: 2. CDR3 loop: CASSLDRGQSYEQYF. CDR3 DNA: TGTGCCAGCAGTTTGGACAGGGGGCAATCCTACGAGCAGTACTTC.

The chain carries TRBV19 and TRBJ2-7, with D tentatively TRBD2 (6 bases). This CDR3 has 13 amino acids. Looked up from germline, CDR1 is LNHDA and CDR2 is SQIVND (reference sequence). V lost 6 bases to trimming and J lost 6 bases, with 15 bases between them. The CDR3 region is CASSPTSYGEQYF. CDR3 in DNA: TGTGCCAGTAGCCCTACTAGCTACGGCGAGCAGTACTTC.

V and J are TRBV6-1 and TRBJ1-2; D is uncertain. CDR1 and CDR2 (germline): MNHNS, SASEGT. V was cut by 10 bases and J by 6 bases, with 24 bases left in between. The CDR3 runs 15 residues. CDR3 sequence (DNA): TGTGCCACAAAACCCCACCCGCGCAGGTCGGATGGCTACACCTTC. Encoded protein: CATKPHPRRSDGYTF.

V and J are TRBV9 and TRBJ2-1; 10 bases fit TRBD2. The length of the CDR3 is 19 residues. V lost 0 bases to trimming and J lost 5 bases; unmatched junction nucleotides: 14. The germline CDR1 and CDR2 sequences are SGDLS and YYNGEE. In nucleotides, the CDR3 is TGTGCCAGCAGCGTAGCTCCAAGAGGGGGACTAGCGAATAACAATGAGCAGTTCTTC. Translating gives CASSVAPRGGLANNNEQFF.